The 27 T cell receptor beta chains below were found in one sample sequenced in a study of blood T cell repertoires in COVID-19. This table comes from immunoSEQ multiplex PCR, and its TCRdb copy is limited to in-frame clones, with some not included. The data hold 100,000 to 150,000 clones, with approximately 74% observed a single time. Sequencing was carried out using peripheral blood. The receptors originated from a woman between 65 and 79 years old with acute or convalescent COVID-19.

This clone was recorded once. The V gene is TRBV5-1, the J gene TRBJ2-5, with 7 bases fitting TRBD1. V gave up 4 bases and J gave up 1 base; unmatched junction bases: 4. The CDR3 spans 14 residues. CDR1 and CDR2 (germline): SGHRS, YFSETQ. CDR3 loop: CASSPDRVQETQYF. CDR3 DNA sequence: TGCGCCAGCAGCCCCGACAGGGTCCAAGAGACCCAGTACTTC.

This clone has a single count. The V call is TRBV10-3, the J call TRBJ1-5; a weak D match, TRBD1 (5 bases). The CDR3 contains 14 residues. Germline V CDR1 and CDR2: ENHRY, SYGVKD. V lost 0 bases and J lost 6, with 9 bases in between. CDR3 in amino acids: CAISESDQGQPQHF. The CDR3 region has the DNA TGTGCCATCAGTGAGTCAGATCAGGGTCAGCCCCAGCATTTT.

In this sample, this clone turned up a few times. The rearrangement links TRBV7-8 to TRBJ2-5; TRBD2 is a possible D gene (6 bases). Germline V gene sequence: CDR1 SGHVS, CDR2 FQNEAQ. V lost 4 bases and J 0 bases, leaving 9 bases between the germline ends. The CDR3 contains 14 residues. The CDR3 DNA is TGTGCCAGCAGCTCGGGACTTAACCAAGAGACCCAGTACTTC. It is translated as CASSSGLNQETQYF.

In its sample, this clone was seen a few times. Other DNA sequences in this sample translate to the same CDR3. The chain is built from TRBV7-9 and TRBJ2-5; D is unclear. From germline, CDR1 is SEHNR and CDR2 FQNEAQ (reference sequence). Trimming took 2 bases from V and 2 from J, leaving 3 bases between them. The CDR3 totals 12 residues. CDR3 in DNA: TGTGCCAGCAGCTTACTACAAGAGACCCAGTACTTC. It yields the protein CASSLLQETQYF.

The chain couples TRBV2 to TRBJ1-4; maybe TRBD1 (5 bases). V shed 6 bases and J shed 4 bases, with 12 bases lying between them. CDR1 and CDR2 from the germline V gene are SNHLY and FYNNEI. The CDR3 runs to 14 residues. The CDR3 reads CASRAGLGNEKLFF. The CDR3 DNA reads as TGTGCCAGCAGGGCGGGGCTGGGTAATGAAAAACTGTTTTTT.

This clone showed up just a few times. The genes are TRBV6-2 or TRBV6-3 and TRBJ1-6, with D possibly TRBD1 on 6 matching bases. V gave up 0 bases and J gave up 5 bases, with 14 bases separating them. Per germline, CDR1 MNHEY and CDR2 SVGEGT. The CDR3 totals 17 residues. The CDR3, as DNA: TGTGCCAGCAGTTACTCGCCCCACAGGGCGAATAATTCACCCCTCCACTTT. Amino acid sequence: CASSYSPHRANNSPLHF.

The rearrangement links TRBV11-3 to TRBJ2-7; D unclear. The germline V gene has CDR1 SGHNT and CDR2 YENEEA. V was pared by 5 bases and J by 3 bases, with 11 bases between. This CDR3 region has 13 residues. As DNA, the CDR3 is TGTGCCAGCAGCGTTCGGTTTGGCTACGAGCAGTACTTC. This sequence encodes CASSVRFGYEQYF.

The chain couples TRBV11-2 to TRBJ1-4; 8 positions match TRBD1. The CDR3 loop spans 15 amino acids. The V and J ends lost 5 bases and 7 bases, in that order; junction bases with no gene match: 9. The germline gives CDR1 SGHAT, CDR2 FQNNGV. The CDR3 protein is CASSTRQGRIEKLFF. In DNA form, the CDR3 reads TGTGCCAGCAGCACACGACAGGGGCGGATTGAAAAACTGTTTTTT.

The chain combines TRBV2 with TRBJ2-7, with D possibly matching TRBD2 (5 bases). CDR1 SNHLY and CDR2 FYNNEI come from the germline V gene. The CDR3 extends over 13 amino acids. Trimming removed 2 bases at V and 6 bases at J, with 11 bases between. The CDR3 sequence is CASSERAEGEQYF. CDR3 DNA sequence: TGTGCCAGCAGTGAAAGGGCAGAGGGCGAGCAGTACTTC.

The CDR3 spells CASSTQGVQGGYTF. CDR3 coding DNA: TGTGCCAGCAGCACACAGGGGGTCCAGGGTGGCTACACCTTC. The chain couples TRBV5-6 to TRBJ1-2; 8 nucleotides agree with TRBD1. J was trimmed by 7 bases and V by 4 bases; bases with no gene match: 9. Germline CDR1 and CDR2: SGHDT and YYEEEE. CDR3 length: 14 amino acids.

V usage is TRBV10-3 and J usage is TRBJ2-5, with 7 bases fitting TRBD1. The CDR3 loop spans 14 amino acids. Germline V gene sequence: CDR1 ENHRY, CDR2 SYGVKD. V lost 4 bases to trimming and J lost 5 bases; unmatched junction nucleotides: 7. CDR3 amino acids: CAISANRGSETQYF. DNA for the CDR3: TGTGCCATCAGTGCCAACAGGGGTTCGGAGACCCAGTACTTC.

Here the CDR3 DNA reads TGTGCCAGCAGCCAAGGGACTAGCGCCTACAATGAGCAGTTCTTC. Its protein is CASSQGTSAYNEQFF. The chain has TRBV14 and TRBJ2-1; 9 bases are shared with TRBD2. CDR3 length: 15 amino acids. Trimming at V came to 1 base and at J to 2 bases, leaving 0 bases not matched to a gene. CDR1 and CDR2 from the germline V gene are SGHDN and FVKESK.

CDR3 sequence (DNA): TGCGCCAGCAGCCGAGGGACTAGCGGGAGGGGGACGGATGAGCAGTTCTTC. Translating gives CASSRGTSGRGTDEQFF. V and J are TRBV5-1 and TRBJ2-1, with 16 bases lining up with TRBD2. The CDR3 length is 17 residues. V lost 4 bases and J lost 8; bases outside the gene matches: 9. CDR1 is SGHRS, CDR2 YFSETQ, per germline.

This chain connects TRBV5-1 to TRBJ2-3, with TRBD2 matching 9 bases. Trimming removed 3 bases from V and 0 bases from J; junction bases left unmatched: 14. This CDR3 is 19 amino acids long. Germline V gene data show CDR1 as SGHRS and CDR2 as YFSETQ. The CDR3: CASSSGLAGGTSSTDTQYF. In DNA, the CDR3 is TGCGCCAGCAGCTCCGGATTGGCGGGGGGGACTTCTAGCACAGATACGCAGTATTTT.

The chain couples TRBV5-1 to TRBJ1-2, with TRBD1 matching 8 bases. Germline values: CDR1 SGHRS, CDR2 YFSETQ. V was pared by 4 bases and J by 2 bases, with 10 bases of the junction left unmatched. The CDR3 has 16 amino acids. Written as DNA, the CDR3 is TGCGCCAGCAGCATACCGGGACAGGCTGTCAACTATGGCTACACCTTC. It encodes CASSIPGQAVNYGYTF. Complete variable domain (other parts from reference TRBV5-1 and TRBJ1-2): KAGVTQTPRYLIKTRGQQVTLSCSPISGHRSVSWYQQTPGQGLQFLFEYFSETQRNKGNFPGRFSGRQFSNSRSEMNVSTLELGDSALYLCASSIPGQAVNYGYTFGSGTRLTVV.

In its sample, this clone was seen a few times. The rearrangement joins TRBV2 to TRBJ1-3; D perhaps matches TRBD1 (6 bases). Trimming removed 6 bases from V and 0 bases from J, with 15 bases in between. Germline values: CDR1 SNHLY, CDR2 FYNNEI. The CDR3 has 16 amino acids. CDR3 sequence: CASRRGRASSGNTIYF. DNA of the CDR3: TGTGCCAGCAGGAGGGGGAGGGCCAGCTCTGGAAACACCATATATTTT.

The V gene is TRBV6-5, the J gene TRBJ1-5; 8 bases line up with TRBD1. CDR3 length: 15 residues. The germline CDR1 and CDR2 sequences are MNHEY and SVGAGI. J was trimmed by 3 bases and V by 4 bases; bases with no gene match: 5. The CDR3 sequence is CASSSGTGYNQPQHF. CDR3 DNA: TGTGCCAGCAGTTCCGGGACAGGATACAATCAGCCCCAGCATTTT.

The chain joins TRBV5-4 to TRBJ2-7, with TRBD2 matching over 8 bases. CDR1 and CDR2 from the germline V gene are SGHNT and YYREEE (reference sequence). V was clipped by 0 bases and J by 2 bases; unmatched bases: 7. This CDR3 spans 16 amino acids. Here the CDR3 DNA reads TGTGCCAGCAGCTTGGCCGGAGTAGCGGGGACCTACGAGCAGTACTTC. Residues: CASSLAGVAGTYEQYF.

This clone was seen a handful of times. In DNA, the CDR3 is TGTGCCAGCAGCCAAGCTCCTAGCGGGGCCTACGAGCAGTACTTC. It codes for CASSQAPSGAYEQYF. The chain employs TRBV3-1 (or the pseudogene TRBV3-2) and TRBJ2-7, with 9 bases aligning to TRBD2. The CDR3 spans 15 residues. Unmatched junction bases numbered 3, after V lost 1 base and J lost 2 bases. The germline V gene encodes CDR1 LGHDT and CDR2 YNNKEL (reference sequence).

The genes are TRBV30 and TRBJ1-2; the D is unclear. V was cut by 1 base and J by 9 bases, with 18 bases left in between. Germline CDR1 reads GTSNPN; CDR2 reads SVGIG (reference sequence). The CDR3 runs to 14 residues. The CDR3 nucleotides are TGTGCCTGGAGTGAGATGGGCTCCCGAATGCGCTACACCTTC. It yields the protein CAWSEMGSRMRYTF.

This clone showed up just a few times. This rearrangement joins TRBV6-5 to TRBJ1-4, with D maybe TRBD1 (6 bases). CDR1 MNHEY and CDR2 SVGAGI come from the germline V gene. V was trimmed by 4 bases and J by 3 bases, leaving 9 bases between them. There are 14 residues in the CDR3. In nucleotides, the CDR3 is TGTGCCAGCAGTTCACAGGGAGCTAATGAAAAACTGTTTTTT. Translation: CASSSQGANEKLFF.

The chain carries TRBV3-1 (or the pseudogene TRBV3-2) and TRBJ1-4, with 10 bases lining up with TRBD1. J gave up 8 bases and V 1 base, and 4 bases lay outside the gene matches. Germline V gene sequence: CDR1 LGHDT, CDR2 YNNKEL (reference sequence). The CDR3 runs to 15 residues. CDR3 protein: CASSQGQGAREKLFF. As DNA, the CDR3 is TGTGCCAGCAGCCAAGGACAGGGGGCCAGGGAAAAACTGTTTTTT.

This clone was seen more than once but under ten times. The chain is built from TRBV5-8 and TRBJ1-2, with TRBD1 matching over 8 bases. The CDR3 contains 12 residues. The V and J ends lost 4 bases and 7 bases, in that order; junction bases with no gene match: 3. The germline V gene has CDR1 SGHTS and CDR2 YDEGEE. CDR3 residues: CASSRTGSGYTF. CDR3 in DNA: TGTGCCAGCAGCCGGACAGGGAGTGGCTACACCTTC. The full variable domain, in which reference TRBV5-8 and TRBJ1-2 provide the parts outside the CDR3, is EAGVTQSPTHLIKTRGQQATLRCSPISGHTSVYWYQQALGLGLQFLLWYDEGEERNRGNFPPRFSGRQFPNYSSELNVNALELEDSALYLCASSRTGSGYTFGSGTRLTVV.

This clone was observed a single time. The gene calls are TRBV15 and TRBJ1-2, with 8 bases that match TRBD1. With V trimmed by 8 bases and J by 4 bases, 12 bases remained unmatched. Germline CDR1 is LNHNV and CDR2 is YYDKDF (reference sequence). The CDR3 sequence is 15 residues long. CDR3 nucleotide sequence: TGTGCCACCCAGGGAAAGCAGGGGGCAACCTATGGCTACACCTTC. As protein: CATQGKQGATYGYTF.

This clone was seen only once. The chain has TRBV2 and TRBJ2-3; D perhaps matches TRBD1 (6 bases). Deletions cut 6 bases from V and 5 bases from J, with 9 bases between. The CDR3 has 12 amino acids. Germline CDR1 and CDR2: SNHLY and FYNNEI. Here the CDR3 reads CASSPDRDTQYF. DNA for the CDR3: TGTGCCAGCAGCCCGGACAGAGATACGCAGTATTTT.

The V call is TRBV5-6, the J call TRBJ2-7, with D tentatively TRBD1 (5 bases). Germline assignment: CDR1 SGHDT and CDR2 YYEEEE. V gave up 4 bases and J gave up 4 bases, with 9 bases separating them. The CDR3 extends over 12 amino acids. CDR3: CASSQGFYEQYF. CDR3 DNA: TGTGCCAGCAGCCAGGGTTTTTACGAGCAGTACTTC.

The sample holds one count of this clone. This chain links TRBV11-2 with TRBJ1-2, with 10 bases lining up with TRBD1. The CDR3 totals 14 residues. V was clipped by 3 bases and J by 7 bases; unmatched bases: 5. Germline lookup yields CDR1 SGHAT and CDR2 FQNNGV. The CDR3 sequence is CASSFGRQGAGYTF. Written as DNA, the CDR3 is TGTGCCAGCAGCTTTGGCCGACAGGGGGCTGGCTACACCTTC.